This entry lists 19 T cell receptor beta chains sequenced from one sample in a study of T cell repertoires in cytomegalovirus infection. Which antigens these TCRs recognize remains unknown. MiXCR, applied by TCRdb to the reads, yields one record per CDR3 protein. The sample carries about 110,000 distinct CDR3 sequences, under 45% recorded once. The source material was CD8+ T cells from cultured PBMCs, sampled from culture after CMV antigen stimulation. These receptors were collected from a human donor in good health (CMV status not recorded). Some clones in this sample may be carry-over from other donors' samples.

A note on this clonotype: The junction and the germline gene differ at one end; a read error may be behind it. This sequence joins TRBV7-3 and TRBJ2-1; 9 nucleotides agree with TRBD1. The CDR3 totals 11 residues. Germline V gene data show CDR1 as SGHTA and CDR2 as FQGTGA. CDR3 sequence: CASSWTGDGVF. The CDR3, as DNA: TGTGCCAGCAGCTGGACAGGGGATGGGGTCTTC.

This clonotype was seen at least ten times. For the CDR3, the DNA is TGTGCCAGCAGCCCGGGACTAGCGGGGGGGTACAATGAGCAGTTCTTC. Translated: CASSPGLAGGYNEQFF. The chain uses TRBV14 and TRBJ2-1; 16 nucleotides agree with TRBD2. With V trimmed by 4 bases and J by 4 bases, 1 base remained unmatched. Germline V CDR1 and CDR2: SGHDN, FVKESK. The CDR3 is 16 residues long.

The chain has TRBV6-5 and TRBJ1-2; the match to TRBD1 covers 8 bases. This CDR3 contains 16 residues. J lost 4 bases, V lost 4 bases, and 11 bases had no gene match. Germline values: CDR1 MNHEY, CDR2 SVGAGI. The CDR3: CASSSTPQGGSYGYTF. The CDR3 region has the DNA TGTGCCAGCAGTTCTACACCACAGGGGGGGAGCTATGGCTACACCTTC.

The table lists this clonotype with a few counts. An end of the junction does not agree with germline; a read error may underlie this. The chain links TRBV12-3 or TRBV12-4 to TRBJ2-3; D possibly corresponds to TRBD2 (6 bases). The length of the CDR3 is 14 residues. The CDR3 nucleotides read TGTGCTAGCAGTTACCGGGACTCCACAGATACGCAGTATTTT. Translating it yields CASSYRDSTDTQYF.

This clonotype was counted at least ten times. In DNA form, the CDR3 reads TGTGCCAGCAGTTTAGGGGGGGCCTACAATGAGCAGTTCTTC. Its translation is CASSLGGAYNEQFF. This chain joins TRBV27 and TRBJ2-1; 7 bases are shared with TRBD2. The V and J ends lost 2 bases and 2 bases, in that order; junction bases with no gene match: 0. CDR1 MNHEY and CDR2 SMNVEV come from the germline V gene (reference sequence). The CDR3 runs 14 residues.

This clonotype was seen repeatedly, ten times or more. The chain joins TRBV12-3 or TRBV12-4 to TRBJ2-2; TRBD2 agrees at 8 bases. V was pared by 11 bases and J by 0 bases, with 5 bases of the junction left unmatched. CDR3 size: 14 residues. This CDR3 reads CAVRGVANTGELFF. The CDR3 coding sequence is TGTGCCGTGCGGGGGGTAGCGAACACCGGGGAGCTGTTTTTT.

DNA for the CDR3: TGTGCCAGCAGCTTAGGGACTAGCGGGGCCCCGAGAGCCAAAAACATTCAGTACTTC. It codes for CASSLGTSGAPRAKNIQYF. The gene calls are TRBV7-6 and TRBJ2-4; TRBD2 matches at 12 bases. CDR1 and CDR2 from the germline V gene are SGHVS and FNYEAQ. The junction had 7 bases not matched to a gene; V was cut back by 1 base and J by 0 bases. This CDR3 is built from 19 residues.

As concerns this clonotype: The junction and the germline gene differ at one end; a read error may be behind it. The chain links TRBV6-5 to TRBJ2-5; D unresolved. CDR3 length equals 12 residues. Germline CDR1 MNHEY, CDR2 SVGAGI. The CDR3 nucleotides are TGTGCCGGGCGAAGGTGCCAAGAGACCCAGTGCTTC. Amino acids: CAGRRCQETQCF.

The chain uses TRBV7-2 and TRBJ2-1; 11 bases fit TRBD2. Germline values: CDR1 SGHTA, CDR2 FQGNSA. The CDR3 consists of 14 residues. V lost 5 bases to trimming and J lost 4 bases; unmatched junction nucleotides: 1. The CDR3 loop is CASSASGGYNEQFF. As DNA, the CDR3 is TGTGCCAGCAGCGCTAGCGGGGGGTACAATGAGCAGTTCTTC.

This sequence joins TRBV7-8 and TRBJ2-3; D is undetermined. Germline V lookup: CDR1 SGHVS, CDR2 FQNEAQ. V was clipped by 1 base and J by 4 bases, with 6 bases between them. The CDR3 runs to 13 residues. CDR3 residues: CASSLGVSDTQYF. In DNA form, the CDR3 reads TGTGCCAGCAGCTTAGGGGTTTCAGATACGCAGTATTTT.

In its sample, this clonotype was seen a few times. The V gene is TRBV6-2 or TRBV6-3, the J gene TRBJ2-5, with a weak D call TRBD1 (5 bases). Trimming shortened V by 6 bases and J by 2 bases, and 16 bases separated the two germline ends. Germline V gene lookup returns CDR1 MNHEY and CDR2 SVGEGT. The CDR3 consists of 15 residues. The CDR3 sequence is CASRPGNRKQETQYF. CDR3 bases: TGTGCCAGCAGGCCAGGTAACAGGAAACAAGAGACCCAGTACTTC.

V and J are TRBV7-9 and TRBJ1-6; D not certain. CDR3 size: 18 residues. V was pared by 2 bases and J by 0 bases, with 14 bases between. Germline lookup yields CDR1 SEHNR and CDR2 FQNEAQ (reference sequence). The CDR3 bases are TGTGCCAGCAGCTTATTTATGGATAGTAGCTCCTATAATTCACCCCTCCACTTT. Translation: CASSLFMDSSSYNSPLHF.

The chain has TRBV7-3 and TRBJ2-3; D could derive from TRBD1 or TRBD2 (5 bases each). With 5 bases removed from V and 3 bases from J, the gap between germline ends came to 18 bases. The germline V gene encodes CDR1 SGHTA and CDR2 FQGTGA. CDR3 size: 16 residues. CDR3 DNA: TGTGCCAGCAGCGCCAGGCAGGAATGGGGGACAGATACGCAGTATTTT. Protein sequence: CASSARQEWGTDTQYF. The whole variable domain, remainder taken from reference TRBV7-3 and TRBJ2-3, is GAGVSQTPSNKVTEKGKYVELRCDPISGHTALYWYRQSLGQGPEFLIYFQGTGAADDSGLPNDRFFAVRPEGSVSTLKIQRTERGDSAVYLCASSARQEWGTDTQYFGPGTRLTVL.

This clonotype was counted between two and nine times. The rearrangement joins TRBV19 to TRBJ1-1; TRBD1 aligns across 8 bases. The V gene end was trimmed by 4 bases and the J gene end by 2 bases; junction bases not matched to a gene: 6. Germline V gene sequence: CDR1 LNHDA, CDR2 SQIVND (reference sequence). CDR3 length equals 15 residues. The chain's CDR3 is CASSTRTGINTEAFF. The CDR3 DNA reads as TGTGCCAGTAGTACACGGACAGGGATAAACACTGAAGCTTTCTTT. Using reference TRBV19 and TRBJ1-1 for the parts outside the CDR3, the full variable domain is DGGITQSPKYLFRKEGQNVTLSCEQNLNHDAMYWYRQDPGQGLRLIYYSQIVNDFQKGDIAEGYSVSREKKESFPLTVTSAQKNPTAFYLCASSTRTGINTEAFFGQGTRLTVV.

This clonotype was seen only once. The junction and the germline gene differ at one end; a read error may be behind it. The rearrangement links TRBV7-9 to TRBJ2-1; possible D gene TRBD2, 6 bases. CDR1 is SEHNR, CDR2 FQNEAQ, per germline (reference sequence). The CDR3 is 12 amino acids. The CDR3 loop is CANSPTGAEQFF. CDR3 sequence (DNA): TGTGCCAACAGCCCTACGGGAGCCGAGCAGTTCTTC.

In this sample, this clonotype turned up a few times. The J gene is TRBJ1-2, the V gene TRBV3-1, with 11 bases lining up with TRBD1. V dropped 1 base and J dropped 8; count of bases not matched to a gene: 18. The germline gives CDR1 LGHDT, CDR2 YNNKEL (reference sequence). The CDR3 has 19 residues. The CDR3 bases are TGTGCCAGCAGCCAAGTTTTTTTAATGGACAGGGGGCTGTTGGGAGGCTACACCTTC. It translates to CASSQVFLMDRGLLGGYTF.

The table lists this clonotype with a few counts. V and J are TRBV12-3 or TRBV12-4 and TRBJ2-3; D remains unclear. The CDR3 extends over 14 amino acids. Trimming removed 1 base from V and 6 bases from J, with 11 bases in between. The CDR3 sequence: CASSLGGVWDTQYF. The CDR3 DNA is TGTGCCAGCAGTTTAGGTGGTGTGTGGGATACGCAGTATTTT.

The genes are TRBV3-1 and TRBJ2-3; possibly TRBD2 for D (6 bases). CDR3 length: 15 amino acids. The germline CDR1 and CDR2 sequences are LGHDT and YNNKEL (reference sequence). Trimming shortened V by 4 bases and J by 4 bases, and 15 bases separated the two germline ends. CDR3 sequence: CASSPTGLSSDTQYF. CDR3 in DNA: TGTGCCAGCAGCCCAACGGGACTTTCCTCAGATACGCAGTATTTT.

This clonotype was seen many times. The chain is built from TRBV7-9 and TRBJ2-1, with TRBD2 identical over 9 bases. This CDR3 spans 14 amino acids. Trimming cost V 3 bases and J 6 bases; bases outside gene matches: 3. Germline V gene lookup returns CDR1 SEHNR and CDR2 FQNEAQ (reference sequence). CDR3 coding DNA: TGTGCCAGCAGCTTTGGCGGGGGGGCCAATGAGCAGTTCTTC. This codes for CASSFGGGANEQFF.